The 28 T cell receptor beta chains given below trace back to one sample, sequenced in a study of blood T cell repertoires in COVID-19. Data came from immunoSEQ multiplex PCR; TCRdb stores just in-frame clones and leaves some out. The profile covers roughly 100,000 clones, with approximately 82% appearing a single time and roughly 10% taken by the ten largest. The sample consisted of peripheral blood. The receptors were sampled from a man in his 60s with active or convalescent COVID-19.

This clone came up once. The DNA of the CDR3 is TGTGCCAGCAGTATGCTCACAGGGGACGAGCAGTACTTC. Its translation: CASSMLTGDEQYF. This chain uses TRBV12-3 or TRBV12-4 with TRBJ2-7; 7 bases line up with TRBD1. J gave up 5 bases and V 5 bases, and 6 bases lay outside the gene matches. The CDR3 is made up of 13 amino acids.

With respect to this clone: Other DNA variants within this sample encode the same CDR3. The chain recombines TRBV7-2 with TRBJ1-2; a weak D match, TRBD1 (6 bases). V shed 4 bases and J shed 4 bases, with 10 bases lying between them. The CDR3 contains 13 residues. Per germline, CDR1 SGHTA and CDR2 FQGNSA. The CDR3 here is CASSSTGGYGYTF. As DNA, the CDR3 is TGTGCCAGCAGCTCGACAGGTGGCTATGGCTACACCTTC. Complete variable domain (other parts from reference TRBV7-2 and TRBJ1-2): GAGVSQSPSNKVTEKGKDVELRCDPISGHTALYWYRQSLGQGLEFLIYFQGNSAPDKSGLPSDRFSAERTGGSVSTLTIQRTQQEDSAVYLCASSSTGGYGYTFGSGTRLTVV.

The rearrangement links TRBV28 to TRBJ1-4; 12 bases agree with TRBD1. J was trimmed by 8 bases and V by 4 bases; bases with no gene match: 11. Germline CDR1 reads MDHEN; CDR2 reads SYDVKM. The CDR3 is 17 residues long. This CDR3 is CASSSRDRGLEGEKLFF. The CDR3 DNA follows: TGTGCCAGCAGTTCCCGGGACAGGGGGCTGGAGGGGGAAAAACTGTTTTTT.

The chain is built from TRBV30 and TRBJ1-2; a weak D match, TRBD1 (5 bases). The CDR3 covers 16 residues. The germline V gene encodes CDR1 GTSNPN and CDR2 SVGIG (reference sequence). The V gene lost 3 bases and the J gene lost 4 bases, with 21 bases spanning the gap. CDR3 region: CAWRTGGVYGVYGYTF. Here the CDR3 DNA reads TGTGCCTGGAGAACCGGGGGAGTTTATGGGGTCTATGGCTACACCTTC.

This chain uses TRBV29-1 with TRBJ1-1, with a possible D match to TRBD1 (6 bases). The CDR3 spans 15 residues. V was cut by 5 bases and J by 1 base, with 17 bases left in between. Germline CDR1 reads SQVTM; CDR2 reads ANQGSEA. CDR3 nucleotide sequence: TGCAGCGTTCGAGCCAGGGGACCGGAGAACACTGAAGCTTTCTTT. The encoded protein is CSVRARGPENTEAFF.

V gene TRBV9 combines with J gene TRBJ2-3, with 9 bases fitting TRBD2. Germline-derived CDR1 and CDR2 are SGDLS and YYNGEE. This CDR3 region has 16 residues. Trimming removed 6 bases from V and 0 bases from J; junction bases left unmatched: 8. In DNA form, the CDR3 reads TGTGCCAGCAACTTATCAGCGGGAGGCAGCACAGATACGCAGTATTTT. The encoded protein is CASNLSAGGSTDTQYF. Full variable domain (rest looked up from reference TRBV9 and TRBJ2-3): DSGVTQTPKHLITATGQRVTLRCSPRSGDLSVYWYQQSLDQGLQFLIQYYNGEERAKGNILERFSAQQFPDLHSELNLSSLELGDSALYFCASNLSAGGSTDTQYFGPGTRLTVL.

J is TRBJ2-1 and V is TRBV6-6, with D possibly matching TRBD1 (5 bases). The germline V gene encodes CDR1 MNHNY and CDR2 SVGAGI (reference sequence). The CDR3 sequence is 15 residues long. The V and J ends lost 5 bases and 0 bases respectively, with 11 bases between them. The CDR3 sequence is CASSGKDNSYNEQFF. As DNA, the CDR3 is TGTGCCAGCAGTGGCAAGGACAACTCCTACAATGAGCAGTTCTTC.

This clone turned up a few times. The chain has TRBV30 and TRBJ1-2; 8 nucleotides agree with TRBD1. Germline V gene data show CDR1 as GTSNPN and CDR2 as SVGIG (reference sequence). V shed 8 bases and J 6 bases; nucleotides not matched to a gene: 14. CDR3 size: 14 residues. CDR3 sequence (DNA): TGTGCCGGGGCCAGGACAGGGAGTATGAATGGCTACACCTTC. Its protein is CAGARTGSMNGYTF. Based on the CDR3 plus reference TRBV30 and TRBJ1-2, the full variable domain is SQTIHQWPATLVQPVGSPLSLECTVEGTSNPNLYWYRQAAGRGLQLLFYSVGIGQISSEVPQNLSASRPQDRQFILSSKKLLLSDSGFYLCAGARTGSMNGYTFGSGTRLTVV.

Turning to this clone: Different DNA sequences within this sample yield the same CDR3. This chain connects TRBV11-2 to TRBJ2-3, with 9 bases matching TRBD1. CDR3 length: 15 amino acids. The V gene end was trimmed by 1 base and the J gene end by 4 bases; junction bases not matched to a gene: 3. Germline CDR1 and CDR2: SGHAT and FQNNGV. The CDR3 region has the DNA TGTGCCAGCAGCTTAGGAACAGGGGGCCCAGATACGCAGTATTTT. The encoded protein is CASSLGTGGPDTQYF.

This clone is a singleton in its sample. The chain joins TRBV28 to TRBJ1-1, with a possible D match to TRBD1 (5 bases). CDR1 and CDR2 from the germline V gene are MDHEN and SYDVKM. Trimming left V 4 bases short and J 7 bases short, with 7 bases between. The CDR3 sequence is 11 residues long. In DNA, the CDR3 is TGTGCCAGCAGTTCCAGGGATGAAGCTTTCTTT. Translating it yields CASSSRDEAFF.

V gene TRBV18 combines with J gene TRBJ1-4; no clear D gene. Germline V CDR1 and CDR2: KGHSH, LQKENI. This CDR3 spans 14 amino acids. V dropped 3 bases and J dropped 10 bases, with 15 bases sitting between them. CDR3 residues: CASSPTEDFGKLFF. For the CDR3, the DNA is TGTGCCAGCTCACCCACGGAGGACTTTGGAAAACTGTTTTTT.

This clone was recorded only once. The chain is built from TRBV29-1 and TRBJ1-1, with 8 bases matching TRBD1. Per the germline V gene, CDR1 is SQVTM and CDR2 is ANQGSEA. J gave up 0 bases and V 7 bases, and 4 bases lay outside the gene matches. The CDR3 contains 13 residues. The CDR3 DNA follows: TGCAGCGCTGGACAGGGTTTGAACACTGAAGCTTTCTTT. Its translation is CSAGQGLNTEAFF.

CDR3 sequence (DNA): TGTGCCAGCAGTTTGGCGGGTTCCTACCTCTATGGCTACACCTTC. Translating gives CASSLAGSYLYGYTF. The chain couples TRBV28 to TRBJ1-2, with D unresolved. V was cut by 3 bases and J by 4 bases, with 15 bases left in between. The CDR3 sequence is 15 residues long. The germline CDR1 and CDR2 sequences are MDHEN and SYDVKM.

V usage is TRBV2 and J usage is TRBJ2-1; tentatively, D is TRBD1 (5 bases). Germline lookup yields CDR1 SNHLY and CDR2 FYNNEI. The germline V and J ends were trimmed by 7 bases and 0 bases, with 13 bases remaining between them. The CDR3 is 15 amino acids. CDR3 DNA: TGTGCCAGCAAAGAAGGAACAGGCTCCTACAATGAGCAGTTCTTC. Protein: CASKEGTGSYNEQFF.

V and J are TRBV12-5 and TRBJ1-4, with 8 bases that match TRBD1. Per germline, CDR1 LGHNT and CDR2 FRNRAP. The ends lost 3 bases at V and 6 bases at J; junction bases unmatched: 9. The CDR3 has 16 residues. The chain's CDR3 is CASGLSTGGVDEKLFF. The CDR3 nucleotides are TGTGCTAGTGGTTTATCTACAGGGGGGGTGGATGAAAAACTGTTTTTT.

CDR3 region: CASSVTGSSYNEQFF. In DNA, the CDR3 is TGTGCCAGCAGCGTGACAGGGAGCTCCTACAATGAGCAGTTCTTC. The chain employs TRBV9 and TRBJ2-1; 7 nucleotides agree with TRBD1. The CDR3 consists of 15 residues. After removal of 2 bases from V and 0 bases from J, the junction contained 2 bases not matched to a gene. The germline CDR1 and CDR2 sequences are SGDLS and YYNGEE.

The J gene is TRBJ2-2, the V gene TRBV5-3; weak D call: TRBD2 (6 bases). TRBV5-3 is an ORF; its function is uncertain. Trimming took off 3 bases at V and 4 bases at J, with 19 bases between the two ends. This CDR3 comprises 17 residues. The CDR3 coding sequence is TGTGCCAGAAGCTGGGACCCGGGGACTCGGGGCACCGGGGAGCTGTTTTTT. This encodes CARSWDPGTRGTGELFF.

This chain uses TRBV6-5 with TRBJ1-2; no clear D gene. With 6 bases removed from V and 4 bases from J, the gap between germline ends came to 12 bases. This CDR3 is built from 13 residues. Germline V gene sequence: CDR1 MNHEY, CDR2 SVGAGI. CDR3 bases: TGTGCCAGCAGCGTTCGGGGTATCTATGGCTACACCTTC. It yields the protein CASSVRGIYGYTF.

The J gene is TRBJ1-2, the V gene TRBV5-4; 8 nucleotides match TRBD1. Trimming took 5 bases from V and 7 from J; bases not matched to a gene: 13. Looked up from germline, CDR1 is SGHNT and CDR2 is YYREEE (reference sequence). The CDR3 spans 15 residues. DNA for the CDR3: TGTGCCAGCAGTTTCGGACAGGGCTTTGTCGTTGGCTACACCTTC. Translation: CASSFGQGFVVGYTF.

This chain joins TRBV6-5 and TRBJ1-6; 9 nucleotides agree with TRBD1. The ends lost 6 bases at V and 10 bases at J; junction bases unmatched: 7. The CDR3 loop spans 14 amino acids. Per germline, CDR1 MNHEY and CDR2 SVGAGI. CDR3 loop: CASSRDRERSPLHF. CDR3 DNA: TGTGCCAGCAGCCGGGACAGGGAGAGGTCACCCCTCCACTTT.

This chain connects TRBV18 to TRBJ2-7; TRBD1 agrees at 9 bases. The CDR3 totals 13 residues. Per germline, CDR1 KGHSH and CDR2 LQKENI. The ends lost 4 bases at V and 4 bases at J; junction bases unmatched: 2. Here the CDR3 DNA reads TGTGCCAGCTCACAAGACAGGGGGTACGAGCAGTACGTC. Translation gives CASSQDRGYEQYV.

The sample holds one count of this clone. The chain has TRBV10-1 and TRBJ2-5, with 8 bases identical to TRBD2. V gave up 4 bases and J gave up 5 bases; unmatched junction bases: 6. This CDR3 has 14 residues. The germline gives CDR1 WNHNN, CDR2 SYGVQD (reference sequence). In DNA, the CDR3 is TGCGCCAGCAGTGGAGCGGGAGCTAGGGAGACCCAGTACTTC. It translates to CASSGAGARETQYF.

This chain joins TRBV18 and TRBJ1-2, with TRBD1 matching over 11 bases. The CDR3 is 14 amino acids. Per the germline V gene, CDR1 is KGHSH and CDR2 is LQKENI. V trimming: 3 bases; J trimming: 7 bases; junction bases outside the gene matches: 4. CDR3 in DNA: TGTGCCAGCTCACCGGACAGGGGGCAACGTGGCTACACCTTC. Amino acids: CASSPDRGQRGYTF.

This sequence joins TRBV4-1 and TRBJ1-2; D may be TRBD1 (6 bases). Trimming removed 6 bases at V and 6 bases at J, with 17 bases between. This CDR3 is 14 amino acids long. The germline gives CDR1 MGHRA, CDR2 YSYEKL. The CDR3 reads CASSYRARRDGYTF. The CDR3 region has the DNA TGCGCCAGCAGTTACAGGGCCAGGCGGGATGGCTACACCTTC.

The chain joins TRBV6-5 to TRBJ2-5; TRBD2 matches 8 bases. The V gene end was trimmed by 6 bases and the J gene end by 6 bases; junction bases not matched to a gene: 9. The CDR3 consists of 14 residues. Germline V gives CDR1 MNHEY, CDR2 SVGAGI. CDR3 DNA sequence: TGTGCCAGCAGACCCACGGGGGGGATGAAGACCCAGTACTTC. Amino acid sequence: CASRPTGGMKTQYF.

This clone was seen a few times. The V call is TRBV7-2, the J call TRBJ1-6; D possibly corresponds to TRBD1 (5 bases). The CDR3 is 13 residues long. Per germline, CDR1 SGHTA and CDR2 FQGNSA. Trimming shortened V by 0 bases and J by 10 bases, and 7 bases separated the two germline ends. The CDR3 sequence: CASSLAWGSPLHF. CDR3 bases: TGTGCCAGCAGCTTAGCGTGGGGCTCACCCCTCCACTTT.

V and J are TRBV12-3 or TRBV12-4 and TRBJ2-3; D uncertain. V was cut by 3 bases and J by 6 bases, with 7 bases left in between. The CDR3 length is 12 residues. CDR3 region: CASSFYGDTQYF. DNA of the CDR3: TGTGCCAGCAGTTTTTATGGCGATACGCAGTATTTT.

The gene calls are TRBV7-9 and TRBJ2-1, with 10 bases fitting TRBD1. Trimming cost V 4 bases and J 8 bases; bases outside gene matches: 8. Per the germline V gene, CDR1 is SEHNR and CDR2 is FQNEAQ (reference sequence). The CDR3 spans 15 residues. The CDR3 sequence is CASSYLTGGKDEQFF. In nucleotides, the CDR3 is TGTGCCAGCAGCTACCTGACAGGGGGCAAAGATGAGCAGTTCTTC.